The next 14 T cell receptor beta chains were all read from a single sample in a study of Ad26.COV2.S vaccination and SARS-CoV-2 variants. The protocol was immunoSEQ multiplex PCR, while the TCRdb copy is restricted to in-frame clones and leaves out a portion. The data show about 440,000 clones, roughly 91% seen once. Treatment indicated: some 20 received Ad26.COV2.S at low or high dose, single or two shots; about five received placebo; per-sample allocation not given. Samples were taken on day 63 after the first vaccine or placebo injection. Source: peripheral blood, taken in a trial of Ad26.COV2.S vaccine versus placebo. The receptors shown here come from a person aged 18 to 65 who received the Ad26.COV2.S COVID-19 vaccine or a placebo.

The CDR3 DNA sequence: TGTGCCAGCAGCTTAGGGGCTATCTCCGAGCAGTACTTC. Protein product: CASSLGAISEQYF. V gene TRBV7-2 combines with J gene TRBJ2-7; D remains unclear. The V end was cut by 1 base, the J end by 6 bases, with 10 bases between. The germline CDR1 and CDR2 sequences are SGHTA and FQGNSA. The CDR3 length is 13 residues.

In the case of this clone: Other DNA sequences in this specimen translate into the identical CDR3. The chain employs TRBV5-1 and TRBJ2-3; 13 bases align to TRBD2. From germline, CDR1 is SGHRS and CDR2 YFSETQ. The CDR3 consists of 15 residues. J lost 6 bases, V lost 3 bases, and 4 bases had no gene match. DNA of the CDR3: TGCGCCAGCAGCTCACTAGCGGGAGGGCCGGATACGCAGTATTTT. Residues: CASSSLAGGPDTQYF.

The chain recombines TRBV6-5 with TRBJ2-2; either TRBD1 or TRBD2 may fit D (5 bases each). CDR1 MNHEY and CDR2 SVGAGI come from the germline V gene. This CDR3 has 14 amino acids. The V and J ends lost 7 bases and 0 bases respectively, with 9 bases between them. In DNA, the CDR3 is TGTGCCAGCACGGGGCTCTCGAACACCGGGGAGCTGTTTTTT. Translating it yields CASTGLSNTGELFF.

This clone was counted only a few times. This chain links TRBV24-1 with TRBJ2-5; weak D call: TRBD2 (7 bases). V lost 6 bases and J lost 2, with 9 bases in between. Germline V CDR1 and CDR2: KGHDR, SFDVKD. The CDR3 sequence is 13 residues long. CDR3 nucleotide sequence: TGTGCCACCAGTAGGGGGGGACAAGAGACCCAGTACTTC. This sequence encodes CATSRGGQETQYF.

This rearrangement joins TRBV7-2 to TRBJ1-2; D is uncertain. This CDR3 comprises 14 residues. V was shortened by 5 bases and J by 6 bases, with 16 bases between the two germline ends. Germline V gene data show CDR1 as SGHTA and CDR2 as FQGNSA. In nucleotides, the CDR3 is TGTGCCAGCAGCCCCCGTACCCCCGGCAATGGCTACACCTTC. This translates into CASSPRTPGNGYTF.

The CDR3 coding sequence is TGTGCCAGCAGCCAGGGTACAGCAAACTCCTACAATGAGCAGTTCTTC. Translating gives CASSQGTANSYNEQFF. The J gene is TRBJ2-1, the V gene TRBV4-2; D is ambiguous. Trimming left V 3 bases short and J 0 bases short, with 12 bases between. Germline V lookup: CDR1 LGHNA, CDR2 YNFKEQ. This CDR3 is built from 16 residues.

The chain links TRBV19 to TRBJ1-1, with 7 nucleotides matching TRBD1. The V gene end was trimmed by 10 bases and the J gene end by 7 bases; junction bases not matched to a gene: 9. CDR1 and CDR2 (germline): LNHDA, SQIVND (reference sequence). This CDR3 comprises 12 residues. CDR3 protein: CATWDRTHEAFF. The CDR3 nucleotides are TGTGCCACTTGGGACAGAACCCATGAAGCTTTCTTT.

The CDR3 region has the DNA TGTGCCAGCAGTTTTTTGCCCCCCACAGGGACCCCAAATAGGCTAGGACATGAGCAGTTCTTC. It translates to CASSFLPPTGTPNRLGHEQFF. The chain has TRBV27 and TRBJ2-1; tentative D call: TRBD1 (6 bases). Germline-derived CDR1 and CDR2 are MNHEY and SMNVEV (reference sequence). Between the trimmed V and J ends, which lost 3 bases and 8 bases, there was a span of 35 bases. There are 21 residues in the CDR3.

This clone was seen once. The rearrangement links TRBV7-2 to TRBJ2-2, with unresolved D. Germline assignment: CDR1 SGHTA and CDR2 FQGNSA. V was trimmed by 1 base and J by 7 bases, leaving 4 bases between them. The CDR3 runs to 12 residues. The CDR3 loop is CASSLEGGELFF. Written as DNA, the CDR3 is TGTGCCAGCAGCTTAGAGGGCGGGGAGCTGTTTTTT.

This clone was seen just once. The chain couples TRBV7-8 to TRBJ2-7; TRBD1 is a possible D gene (5 bases). CDR3 length equals 12 residues. Germline V gene lookup returns CDR1 SGHVS and CDR2 FQNEAQ. V was trimmed by 5 bases and J by 7 bases, leaving 12 bases between them. CDR3 sequence (DNA): TGTGCCAGCAGCCCCCGACAGAGGGAGCAGTACTTC. Its protein is CASSPRQREQYF.

The V and J genes are TRBV19 and TRBJ1-5; no clear D gene. Germline CDR1 is LNHDA and CDR2 is SQIVND (reference sequence). The CDR3 runs 15 residues. Trimming stripped 5 bases from V and 1 base from J, with 12 bases between. Written as DNA, the CDR3 is TGTGCCAGTAGTTCTTTGTTGAGGAGCAATCAGCCCCAGCATTTT. It encodes CASSSLLRSNQPQHF.

The gene calls are TRBV11-1 and TRBJ1-5, with D hard to call. There are 13 residues in the CDR3. Germline-derived CDR1 and CDR2 are SGHAT and FQDESV (reference sequence). The V end was cut by 3 bases, the J end by 0 bases, with 3 bases between. Written as DNA, the CDR3 is TGTGCCAGCAGCTTTAGTAGCAATCAGCCCCAGCATTTT. Translation gives CASSFSSNQPQHF.

The chain is built from TRBV5-6 and TRBJ1-2; D is ambiguous. V gave up 1 base and J gave up 7 bases, with 17 bases separating them. This CDR3 comprises 15 residues. Germline CDR1 SGHDT, CDR2 YYEEEE. DNA of the CDR3: TGTGCCAGCAGCTTGTATAGGGAACTTTTCTCTGGCTACACCTTC. It codes for CASSLYRELFSGYTF.

The rearrangement joins TRBV5-8 to TRBJ2-1, with D perhaps being TRBD1 or TRBD2 (5 bases each). Germline V gene data show CDR1 as SGHTS and CDR2 as YDEGEE. The CDR3 runs 16 residues. Trimming shortened V by 2 bases and J by 2 bases, and 14 bases separated the two germline ends. The CDR3 DNA follows: TGTGCCAGCAGCTTACCGGGGCCTATAACCTACAATGAGCAGTTCTTC. This sequence encodes CASSLPGPITYNEQFF. The whole variable domain, remainder taken from reference TRBV5-8 and TRBJ2-1, is EAGVTQSPTHLIKTRGQQATLRCSPISGHTSVYWYQQALGLGLQFLLWYDEGEERNRGNFPPRFSGRQFPNYSSELNVNALELEDSALYLCASSLPGPITYNEQFFGPGTRLTVL.